This TCR beta chain was found in a study of Ad26.COV2.S vaccination and SARS-CoV-2 variants listed by TCRdb under 2021. Turning to the overall study: Donors in the vaccine arm were drawn from COV1001, a phase I-IIa trial of Ad26.COV2.S in healthy adults that was multicentre, randomized, double-blind and placebo-controlled. Dosing of Ad26.COV2.S was intramuscular, at either 5x10^10 or 1x10^11 viral particles, delivered as one shot or as two shots spaced 56 days apart. Sequencing of the TCRbeta repertoire served to evaluate the specificity and breadth of SARS-CoV-2-reactive T cell receptors following Ad26.COV2.S vaccination. The TCR-sequenced set comprised about 32 samples: some 20 Ad26.COV2.S vaccine recipients, 5 placebo recipients and 8 SARS-CoV-2 convalescent individuals. Participants in the trial were split at random into five groups of five each, receiving low-dose or high-dose Ad26.COV2.S once or twice, or else placebo on both occasions. Investigators did not know the trial group allocation while performing experiments and assessing outcomes. The paper's findings and limits, for the study overall: Comparing responses between vaccine doses or regimens was not something the study was powered to do. The authors noted that total T cell responses may have been underestimated by the TCR breadth and depth analyses. After vaccination, substantial breadth of spike-specific CD8+ and CD4+ T cell responses was reported. Vaccine and placebo recipients had comparable non-spike TCR breadth, which fits with the vaccine containing only spike. Higher spike-specific TCR breadth was observed in Ad26.COV2.S recipients than in placebo recipients (P = 0.0014).

The immunoSEQ Assay was used to sequence TCRbeta CDR3 regions. After extraction, genomic DNA underwent amplification by bias-controlled multiplex PCR, followed by high-throughput sequencing. The paper's data handling went like this. Collapsing and filtering of sequences were performed to quantify the absolute abundance of each unique TCRbeta CDR3 region. T cell fraction was estimated by normalizing TCRbeta template counts to usable DNA, with usable DNA measured through amplification of reference genes found in all nucleated cells. Repertoire TCRs were annotated as SARS-CoV-2-specific when V gene, CDR3 amino acid sequence and J gene were exactly matched to a known reactive TCR set. MIRA supplied the reference SARS-CoV-2 TCR set, which was filtered for enrichment in COVID-19-positive ImmuneCODE repertoires so that public or cross-reactive TCRs were removed. Drawing on the MIRA antigens, annotated TCRs were analysed further at the level of specific ORF or position within ORF. Breadth was defined as annotated unique rearrangements over total unique productive rearrangements; depth was the summed frequency of those rearrangements. Group comparisons of TCR breadth used two-sided Wilcoxon rank-sum tests. The source is immuneACCESS, and TCRdb retained only in-frame sequences with V and J called. Part of the clones is not carried over; for the studies checked, unresolved V genes explain less than half of this, and the remainder is unexplained. V, J and clone size were drawn from that table, and D and trimming were deduced from the DNA. This sample is represented by 350,000 to 550,000 clones; 89% of them were singletons. Approximately 2.5% of the sample comes from the top ten.

Cut back by 0 bases and 5 bases, the V and J ends lie 10 bases apart. CDR3 length: 14 amino acids, cysteine to phenylalanine. The read is trimmed to its CDR3 DNA, 42 bases read in frame from base 1. CDR1 and CDR2 are read off the germline V gene (reference sequence) as MNHNY and SVGAGI. This clone came up once. The antigen it recognizes is unknown. It has no much larger one-base neighbor in the sample; base qualities were not kept. The treatment or condition label here, explained by the study, means: some 19 received Ad26.COV2.S at low or high dose, single or two shots; about 5 received placebo; per-sample allocation not given. Repertoires of vaccine and placebo recipients were sequenced from samples collected on day 63 after the first injection. In Cohort 1b, roughly 26 adults aged 18-55 years were enrolled at a single site in Boston, USA, between 29 July and 7 August 2020. Ad26.COV2.S was a replication-incompetent adenovirus type 26 vector that expressed a prefusion-stabilized SARS-CoV-2 spike protein derived from the original Wuhan strain.

The input for sequencing was peripheral blood, taken in a trial of Ad26.COV2.S vaccine versus placebo. The chain joins TRBV6-6 to TRBJ2-5; TRBD1 is perhaps the D gene, given 5 matching bases. The TCR sequence derives from a person aged 18-65 years who received the Ad26.COV2.S COVID-19 vaccine or a placebo. The DNA sequence is given as TGTGCCAGCAGTTACTCCCAGGGTAGGGAGACCCAGTACTTC. Its translation is CASSYSQGRETQYF.